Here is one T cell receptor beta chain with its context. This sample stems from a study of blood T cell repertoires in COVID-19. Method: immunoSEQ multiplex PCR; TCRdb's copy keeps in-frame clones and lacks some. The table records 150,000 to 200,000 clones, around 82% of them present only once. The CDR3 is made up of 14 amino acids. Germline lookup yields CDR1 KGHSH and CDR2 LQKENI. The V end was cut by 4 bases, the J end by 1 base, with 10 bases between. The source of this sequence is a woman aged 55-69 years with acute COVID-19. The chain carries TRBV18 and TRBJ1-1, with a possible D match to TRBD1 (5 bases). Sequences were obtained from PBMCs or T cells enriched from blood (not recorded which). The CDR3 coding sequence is TGTGCCAGCTCACGTCAGGGTGCGAACACTGAAGCTTTCTTT. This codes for CASSRQGANTEAFF.